Below are 26 T cell receptor beta chains sequenced from a single sample in a study of CD4+ T cells in melanoma. Produced via immunoSEQ multiplex PCR; TCRdb's table is partial and in-frame only. The table includes 20,000 to 25,000 clones, over 70% detected once. The specimen sequenced was cells from a culture (not recorded whether cultured in vitro). These receptors originate from a human donor with melanoma.

V is TRBV19 and J is TRBJ1-5; D gene unclear. Trimming shortened V by 0 bases and J by 2 bases, and 8 bases separated the two germline ends. CDR1 is LNHDA and CDR2 is SQIVND in the germline V gene (reference sequence). This CDR3 region has 15 residues. The CDR3 nucleotides are TGTGCCAGTAGTATAGATCGAGGCGGCAATCAGCCCCAGCATTTT. Protein product: CASSIDRGGNQPQHF. Combining the CDR3 with reference TRBV19 and TRBJ1-5 gives the whole variable domain DGGITQSPKYLFRKEGQNVTLSCEQNLNHDAMYWYRQDPGQGLRLIYYSQIVNDFQKGDIAEGYSVSREKKESFPLTVTSAQKNPTAFYLCASSIDRGGNQPQHFGDGTRLSIL.

This chain links TRBV2 with TRBJ1-1; D uncertain. The CDR3 contains 13 residues. Germline V gives CDR1 SNHLY, CDR2 FYNNEI. V was clipped by 6 bases and J by 4 bases, with 12 bases between them. The CDR3 protein is CASSSEEGTEAFF. In nucleotides, the CDR3 is TGTGCCAGCAGCTCCGAGGAGGGCACTGAAGCTTTCTTT.

The rearrangement uses TRBV11-2 and TRBJ2-6; D unresolved. Deletions cut 1 base from V and 2 bases from J, with 3 bases between. This CDR3 comprises 14 residues. CDR1 SGHAT and CDR2 FQNNGV come from the germline V gene. CDR3 in DNA: TGTGCCAGCAGCTTAGCTGCTGGGGCCAACGTCCTGACTTTC. This sequence encodes CASSLAAGANVLTF.

The chain has TRBV6-5 and TRBJ1-2; D unresolved. Germline loops: CDR1 MNHEY, CDR2 SVGAGI. The V end lost 6 bases, the J end lost 13 bases, and 18 bases lay between the germline ends. This CDR3 contains 12 residues. For the CDR3, the DNA is TGTGCCAGCAGCCGCAACAAAGGCCACCTCACCTTC. As protein: CASSRNKGHLTF.

V is TRBV11-2 and J is TRBJ2-5, with 7 bases identical to TRBD1. Germline CDR1 SGHAT, CDR2 FQNNGV. The CDR3 is made up of 17 amino acids. Germline trimming cut 5 bases from V and 2 bases from J; bases unmatched to any gene: 14. The DNA of the CDR3 is TGTGCCAGCAGCACCGGACAGGCCTCGATTGGGCAAGAGACCCAGTACTTC. Translated, it gives CASSTGQASIGQETQYF.

The rearrangement uses TRBV7-9 and TRBJ2-3; D is perhaps TRBD1 or TRBD2 (6 bases each). CDR1 and CDR2 from the germline V gene are SEHNR and FQNEAQ (reference sequence). CDR3 length: 18 amino acids. The ends were cut back, 4 bases at V and 0 bases at J, with 20 bases in the middle. The DNA for the CDR3 is TGTGCCAGCAGCTCTCGCGTGTCGGGGGCGGGGAGCACAGATACGCAGTATTTT. Its translation: CASSSRVSGAGSTDTQYF.

CDR3 loop: CASSLLALRDSGANVLTF. DNA for the CDR3: TGTGCCAGCAGCTTATTAGCACTTAGGGATTCTGGGGCCAACGTCCTGACTTTC. The V and J genes are TRBV7-9 and TRBJ2-6; no clear D gene. This CDR3 has 18 amino acids. Between the trimmed V and J ends, which lost 2 bases and 1 base, there was a span of 15 bases. Germline assignment: CDR1 SEHNR and CDR2 FQNEAQ (reference sequence).

This clone has just one count. The chain uses TRBV18 and TRBJ1-6; D might be TRBD1 (5 bases). Per germline, CDR1 KGHSH and CDR2 LQKENI. The CDR3 sequence is 16 residues long. Trimming pared 2 bases from V and 5 bases from J, leaving 13 bases between. The CDR3 sequence: CASSPMGPQNNSPLHF. As DNA, the CDR3 is TGTGCCAGCTCACCAATGGGACCGCAAAATAATTCACCCCTCCACTTT.

The J gene is TRBJ1-1, the V gene TRBV9; D is unclear. Germline CDR1 and CDR2: SGDLS and YYNGEE. This CDR3 is 15 amino acids long. Trimming stripped 0 bases from V and 0 bases from J, with 9 bases between. The CDR3 DNA is TGTGCCAGCAGCGTAGAACCGGGGATGAACACTGAAGCTTTCTTT. Protein: CASSVEPGMNTEAFF.

The rearrangement joins TRBV4-1 to TRBJ1-4, with D tentatively TRBD1 (6 bases). Germline assignment: CDR1 MGHRA and CDR2 YSYEKL. Trimming stripped 4 bases from V and 4 bases from J, with 16 bases between. The length of the CDR3 is 16 residues. The CDR3 sequence is CASSRSRGQSNEKLFF. CDR3 bases: TGCGCCAGCAGCCGAAGCCGGGGGCAAAGTAATGAAAAACTGTTTTTT.

CDR3 bases: TGTGCCAGCAGTGCCCGGTGGGGAGGCTACACCTTC. Amino acids: CASSARWGGYTF. The rearrangement joins TRBV6-1 to TRBJ1-2, with unresolved D. Germline CDR1 MNHNS, CDR2 SASEGT. Trimming removed 4 bases from V and 8 bases from J, with 11 bases in between. This CDR3 contains 12 residues.

The chain uses TRBV7-9 and TRBJ1-6; D gene ambiguous. Germline V CDR1 and CDR2: SEHNR, FQNEAQ (reference sequence). The CDR3 covers 13 residues. Trimming removed 5 bases from V and 8 bases from J, with 10 bases in between. CDR3 DNA sequence: TGTGCCAGCAGCCCAGAGATTTATTCACCCCTCCACTTT. As protein: CASSPEIYSPLHF.

J is TRBJ2-5 and V is TRBV7-3; D is ambiguous. Germline CDR1 is SGHTA and CDR2 is FQGTGA. Deletions cut 4 bases from V and 5 bases from J, with 11 bases between. This CDR3 comprises 13 residues. The CDR3 loop is CASSSAPQETQYF. The CDR3 DNA is TGTGCCAGCAGCTCCGCGCCCCAGGAGACCCAGTACTTC.

This rearrangement joins TRBV28 to TRBJ1-4, with D hard to call. Trimming shortened V by 1 base and J by 1 base, and 16 bases separated the two germline ends. This CDR3 spans 18 amino acids. Germline V gives CDR1 MDHEN, CDR2 SYDVKM. The CDR3 sequence is CASSLLRGLRRTNEKLFF. The CDR3 DNA follows: TGTGCCAGCAGTTTATTGAGAGGGCTCCGGAGAACTAATGAAAAACTGTTTTTT.

The DNA for the CDR3 is TGCGCCAGCAGTGGAACCGGGACAGGGGTGGAAAAACTGTTTTTT. As protein: CASSGTGTGVEKLFF. This chain links TRBV10-2 with TRBJ1-4; TRBD1 agrees at 10 bases. The V gene end was trimmed by 4 bases and the J gene end by 8 bases; junction bases not matched to a gene: 7. CDR3 size: 15 residues. Germline-derived CDR1 and CDR2 are WSHSY and SAAADI.

The V call is TRBV7-9, the J call TRBJ2-3; the D gene is possibly TRBD2 (6 bases). V lost 5 bases, J lost 5 bases, and 20 bases lay in between. CDR3 size: 16 residues. The germline V gene has CDR1 SEHNR and CDR2 FQNEAQ (reference sequence). The CDR3 spells CASSKPKGRGVDTQYF. The CDR3 coding sequence is TGTGCCAGCAGCAAGCCCAAGGGGCGCGGGGTAGATACGCAGTATTTT. The whole variable domain, remainder taken from reference TRBV7-9 and TRBJ2-3, is DTGVSQNPRHKITKRGQNVTFRCDPISEHNRLYWYRQTLGQGPEFLTYFQNEAQLEKSRLLSDRFSAERPKGSFSTLEIQRTEQGDSAMYLCASSKPKGRGVDTQYFGPGTRLTVL.

This chain connects TRBV7-6 to TRBJ2-3; no clear D gene. The length of the CDR3 is 15 residues. CDR1 is SGHVS, CDR2 FNYEAQ, per germline. V shed 6 bases and J shed 0 bases, with 13 bases lying between them. The CDR3 region has the DNA TGTGCCAGCAGTCTGGACGGTACTAGCACAGATACGCAGTATTTT. Translating it yields CASSLDGTSTDTQYF.

This chain links TRBV9 with TRBJ1-2; 8 nucleotides agree with TRBD1. With V trimmed by 4 bases and J by 7 bases, 9 bases remained unmatched. The germline V gene encodes CDR1 SGDLS and CDR2 YYNGEE. The CDR3 totals 14 residues. CDR3 sequence: CASSIRDRSFGYTF. In DNA form, the CDR3 reads TGTGCCAGCAGCATCCGGGACAGGTCTTTTGGCTACACCTTC.

The rearrangement joins TRBV5-1 to TRBJ1-4; D not certain. The germline CDR1 and CDR2 sequences are SGHRS and YFSETQ. Trimming shortened V by 7 bases and J by 5 bases, and 15 bases separated the two germline ends. The CDR3 runs to 14 residues. The CDR3 DNA sequence: TGCGCCAGCCGCCGAGACGGAGGAAATGAAAAACTGTTTTTT. Its protein product is CASRRDGGNEKLFF. Using reference TRBV5-1 and TRBJ1-4 for the parts outside the CDR3, the full variable domain is KAGVTQTPRYLIKTRGQQVTLSCSPISGHRSVSWYQQTPGQGLQFLFEYFSETQRNKGNFPGRFSGRQFSNSRSEMNVSTLELGDSALYLCASRRDGGNEKLFFGSGTQLSVL.

This clone was recorded only once. The chain employs TRBV6-5 and TRBJ1-1, with a weak D call TRBD1 (5 bases). Germline V CDR1 and CDR2: MNHEY, SVGAGI. This CDR3 has 13 amino acids. V was shortened by 1 base and J by 4 bases, with 7 bases between the two germline ends. The CDR3 nucleotides read TGTGCCAGCAGTTACTGGGGGGTCACTGAAGCTTTCTTT. Amino acid sequence: CASSYWGVTEAFF.

The genes are TRBV5-4 and TRBJ1-6; TRBD1 is a possible D gene (6 bases). V was cut by 2 bases and J by 8 bases, with 20 bases left in between. This CDR3 contains 17 residues. Germline CDR1 reads SGHNT; CDR2 reads YYREEE (reference sequence). The CDR3 DNA follows: TGTGCCAGCAGCTTAATGACAGGTTTCGATTCGGATTCACCCCTCCACTTT. It translates to CASSLMTGFDSDSPLHF.

This rearrangement joins TRBV11-3 to TRBJ2-7; no clear D gene. Between the trimmed V and J ends, which lost 4 bases and 7 bases, there was a span of 14 bases. The CDR3 totals 13 residues. CDR1 is SGHNT, CDR2 YENEEA, per germline. For the CDR3, the DNA is TGTGCCAGCAGCTCGGGCCCGCTGGTAGAGCAGTACTTC. This encodes CASSSGPLVEQYF.

This rearrangement joins TRBV18 to TRBJ1-1; D possibly corresponds to TRBD1 (5 bases). The CDR3 has 15 residues. The V gene's germline CDR1 is KGHSH and CDR2 LQKENI. Between the trimmed V and J ends, which lost 1 base and 0 bases, there was a span of 9 bases. CDR3: CASSPQATVNTEAFF. CDR3 DNA sequence: TGTGCCAGCTCACCACAGGCGACAGTGAACACTGAAGCTTTCTTT.

The rearrangement joins TRBV11-2 to TRBJ1-4; 7 bases line up with TRBD1. V was pared by 4 bases and J by 10 bases, with 12 bases of the junction left unmatched. CDR3 length: 15 amino acids. Germline V gives CDR1 SGHAT, CDR2 FQNNGV. The CDR3 DNA sequence: TGTGCCAGCAGCTCGATGACAGGGAGGGTGAGAAAACTGTTTTTT. Protein product: CASSSMTGRVRKLFF.

The genes are TRBV7-3 and TRBJ2-1; TRBD1 matches at 8 bases. The CDR3 consists of 16 residues. Germline V gene data show CDR1 as SGHTA and CDR2 as FQGTGA. Losses at the gene ends were 3 bases for V and 3 bases for J; bases not matched to a gene: 7. CDR3 nucleotides: TGTGCCAGCAGCTTGGACGGGACAGGTAACTACAATGAGCAGTTCTTC. Amino acids: CASSLDGTGNYNEQFF. Drawing the rest from reference TRBV7-3 and TRBJ2-1, the complete variable domain is GAGVSQTPSNKVTEKGKYVELRCDPISGHTALYWYRQSLGQGPEFLIYFQGTGAADDSGLPNDRFFAVRPEGSVSTLKIQRTERGDSAVYLCASSLDGTGNYNEQFFGPGTRLTVL.

V usage is TRBV11-3 and J usage is TRBJ1-2; a possible D gene is TRBD1 (5 bases). Germline V gives CDR1 SGHNT, CDR2 YENEEA. The CDR3 totals 13 residues. Trimming took off 5 bases at V and 8 bases at J, with 15 bases between the two ends. CDR3 sequence reads: CASSPHRKRGYTF. The CDR3 coding sequence is TGTGCCAGCAGCCCCCACAGGAAACGGGGCTACACCTTC.